Each of the 27 T cell receptor beta chains below was sequenced from the same sample in a study of shared clonotypes between healthy human individuals. Some clones are missing from TCRdb's copy, which holds only in-frame ones; the method was immunoSEQ multiplex PCR. The sample shows over 2 million clones, 95% of them seen only once. Sequenced input: naive CD4+ T cells sorted from blood. Subset specified: CD45RA+ positively selected. Every receptor here comes from a man younger than 35 in good health.

Regarding this clone: The identical CDR3 is also encoded by other nucleotide sequences in the sample. The J gene is TRBJ2-5, the V gene TRBV18, with D unclear. V lost 2 bases, J lost 0 bases, and 1 base lay in between. The germline V gene has CDR1 KGHSH and CDR2 LQKENI. The CDR3 has 12 residues. The CDR3 spells CASSPNQETQYF. Written as DNA, the CDR3 is TGTGCCAGCTCACCAAACCAAGAGACCCAGTACTTC.

The J gene is TRBJ2-7, the V gene TRBV5-1; TRBD1 matches 9 bases. Germline assignment: CDR1 SGHRS and CDR2 YFSETQ. This CDR3 has 13 amino acids. Trimming at V came to 4 bases and at J to 4 bases, leaving 3 bases not matched to a gene. The CDR3 sequence is CASSGTGKYEQYF. As DNA, the CDR3 is TGCGCCAGCAGCGGGACAGGGAAGTACGAGCAGTACTTC.

V and J are TRBV2 and TRBJ1-2, with D unclear. V lost 4 bases, J lost 8 bases, and 11 bases lay in between. This CDR3 region has 12 residues. Germline CDR1 SNHLY, CDR2 FYNNEI. The CDR3 sequence: CASSVERGGYTF. The CDR3 DNA is TGTGCCAGCAGTGTCGAAAGAGGCGGCTACACCTTC. The variable domain in full, with the rest retrieved from reference TRBV2 and TRBJ1-2, is EPEVTQTPSHQVTQMGQEVILRCVPISNHLYFYWYRQILGQKVEFLVSFYNNEISEKSEIFDDQFSVERPDGSNFTLKIRSTKLEDSAMYFCASSVERGGYTFGSGTRLTVV.

This clone was seen once. The chain carries TRBV2 and TRBJ1-6, with D possibly TRBD1 on 5 matching bases. CDR3 length: 15 amino acids. Trimming removed 2 bases from V and 1 base from J, with 6 bases in between. Germline V gene lookup returns CDR1 SNHLY and CDR2 FYNNEI. The CDR3 DNA reads TGTGCCAGCAGTGAATGGGGGTCCTATAATTCACCCCTCCACTTT. This encodes CASSEWGSYNSPLHF.

This chain connects TRBV2 to TRBJ1-5; D uncertain. The CDR3 sequence is 14 residues long. Germline V CDR1 and CDR2: SNHLY, FYNNEI. V lost 1 base and J lost 5, with 9 bases in between. The CDR3 DNA is TGTGCCAGCAGTGAAGGGGCAGGAGATCAGCCCCAGCATTTT. It translates to CASSEGAGDQPQHF.

J is TRBJ2-1 and V is TRBV29-1; 10 positions agree with TRBD1. Per the germline V gene, CDR1 is SQVTM and CDR2 is ANQGSEA. J was trimmed by 2 bases and V by 7 bases; bases with no gene match: 2. The CDR3 runs to 13 residues. The CDR3 DNA is TGCAGCGGGGGGACAGGGGCCTACAATGAGCAGTTCTTC. It specifies CSGGTGAYNEQFF.

As regards this clone: Other nucleotide sequences in the sample specify the same CDR3. The chain carries TRBV2 and TRBJ2-7, with a possible D match to TRBD1 (6 bases). V was pared by 4 bases and J by 3 bases, with 7 bases between. The CDR3 contains 12 residues. Germline loops: CDR1 SNHLY, CDR2 FYNNEI. The chain's CDR3 is CASSVGGYEQYF. In nucleotides, the CDR3 is TGTGCCAGCAGTGTAGGGGGCTACGAGCAGTACTTC.

J is TRBJ2-7 and V is TRBV30; TRBD1 matches 8 bases. V was clipped by 5 bases and J by 5 bases; unmatched bases: 8. CDR1 is GTSNPN and CDR2 is SVGIG in the germline V gene (reference sequence). CDR3 length equals 13 residues. CDR3 region: CAWARTGFNEQYF. CDR3 nucleotide sequence: TGTGCCTGGGCTCGGACAGGGTTTAACGAGCAGTACTTC.

This clone was observed a single time. The rearrangement links TRBV5-1 to TRBJ2-3, with TRBD2 identical over 8 bases. This CDR3 has 19 residues. In germline, CDR1 is SGHRS, CDR2 YFSETQ. V dropped 0 bases and J dropped 1; count of bases not matched to a gene: 13. The CDR3 DNA reads as TGCGCCAGCAGCTTGGCCAAAGCGGGAGTGTTTATCGGCACAGATACGCAGTATTTT. Encoded protein: CASSLAKAGVFIGTDTQYF.

V and J are TRBV27 and TRBJ1-2, with D uncertain. Germline V lookup: CDR1 MNHEY, CDR2 SMNVEV (reference sequence). Deletions cut 11 bases from V and 3 bases from J, with 16 bases between. The CDR3 contains 13 residues. The CDR3 DNA reads TGTGCCCTAGGCCACGGAATTTACTATGGCTACACCTTC. Translated: CALGHGIYYGYTF.

The rearrangement joins TRBV7-2 to TRBJ1-6; TRBD1 matches 10 bases. The CDR3 contains 17 residues. Per germline, CDR1 SGHTA and CDR2 FQGNSA. Trimming removed 1 base from V and 3 bases from J; junction bases left unmatched: 3. The CDR3 loop reads CASSLGRTGGYNSPLHF. CDR3 DNA sequence: TGTGCCAGCAGCTTAGGGAGGACAGGGGGCTATAATTCACCCCTCCACTTT. The whole variable domain, filled in from reference TRBV7-2 and TRBJ1-6, reads GAGVSQSPSNKVTEKGKDVELRCDPISGHTALYWYRQSLGQGLEFLIYFQGNSAPDKSGLPSDRFSAERTGGSVSTLTIQRTQQEDSAVYLCASSLGRTGGYNSPLHFGNGTRLTVT.

The genes are TRBV7-9 and TRBJ2-3, with D tentatively TRBD1 or TRBD2 (5 bases each). In germline, CDR1 is SEHNR, CDR2 FQNEAQ (reference sequence). V gave up 4 bases and J gave up 1 base, with 9 bases separating them. The CDR3 is 14 amino acids. The CDR3 DNA reads as TGTGCCAGCAGCTCGTGGGACGGCACAGATACGCAGTATTTT. Amino acid sequence: CASSSWDGTDTQYF.

V gene TRBV5-4 combines with J gene TRBJ2-7, with 10 bases fitting TRBD1. This CDR3 spans 15 amino acids. The V segment lost 4 bases and the J segment 1 base; nucleotides outside the gene matches: 5. In germline, CDR1 is SGHNT, CDR2 YYREEE (reference sequence). CDR3: CASSPTGQGSYEQYF. The CDR3 region has the DNA TGTGCCAGCAGCCCTACGGGACAGGGGTCCTACGAGCAGTACTTC. Full variable domain (outside the CDR3, taken from reference TRBV5-4 and TRBJ2-7): ETGVTQSPTHLIKTRGQQVTLRCSSQSGHNTVSWYQQALGQGPQFIFQYYREEENGRGNFPPRFSGLQFPNYSSELNVNALELDDSALYLCASSPTGQGSYEQYFGPGTRLTVT.

The J gene is TRBJ1-2, the V gene TRBV29-1; tentative D call: TRBD1 (6 bases). With 7 bases removed from V and 8 bases from J, the gap between germline ends came to 20 bases. The germline gives CDR1 SQVTM, CDR2 ANQGSEA. This CDR3 contains 13 residues. In DNA, the CDR3 is TGCAGCGCAACAGGGTTTGAATTTATAGGCTACACCTTC. This translates into CSATGFEFIGYTF.

The chain recombines TRBV30 with TRBJ2-2; D might be TRBD2 (6 bases). The CDR3 length is 17 residues. Looked up from germline, CDR1 is GTSNPN and CDR2 is SVGIG (reference sequence). V lost 4 bases, J lost 3 bases, and 21 bases lay in between. CDR3 residues: CAWTLGRDWPDTGELFF. CDR3 DNA sequence: TGTGCCTGGACGTTGGGGCGGGACTGGCCGGACACCGGGGAGCTGTTTTTT.

The gene calls are TRBV5-6 and TRBJ2-5, with 13 bases fitting TRBD2. CDR1 and CDR2 (germline): SGHDT, YYEEEE. This CDR3 comprises 17 residues. The V gene end was trimmed by 4 bases and the J gene end by 6 bases; junction bases not matched to a gene: 12. The CDR3 loop is CASSLRLAGGPGKTQYF. The DNA of the CDR3 is TGTGCCAGCAGCCTTCGACTAGCGGGAGGCCCCGGGAAGACCCAGTACTTC.

This clone was seen a single time. V usage is TRBV18 and J usage is TRBJ1-6, with D tentatively TRBD1 (5 bases). CDR3 length: 14 residues. Trimming cost V 4 bases and J 5 bases, with 9 bases left between them. Germline CDR1 and CDR2: KGHSH and LQKENI. CDR3 residues: CASSLQGNNSPLHF. The DNA of the CDR3 is TGTGCCAGCTCACTGCAGGGTAATAATTCACCCCTCCACTTT.

The rearrangement joins TRBV9 to TRBJ2-2; 7 bases align to TRBD1. The CDR3 runs to 14 residues. Germline V gene data show CDR1 as SGDLS and CDR2 as YYNGEE. Trimming cost V 3 bases and J 6 bases; bases outside gene matches: 5. CDR3 protein: CASSAYQGAGELFF. CDR3 bases: TGTGCCAGCAGCGCATACCAGGGGGCCGGGGAGCTGTTTTTT.

CDR3 sequence reads: CAATAGLLNTEAFF. The CDR3, as DNA: TGTGCGGCTACAGCAGGGCTTTTGAACACTGAAGCTTTCTTT. The J gene is TRBJ1-1, the V gene TRBV6-1; D is perhaps TRBD1 (5 bases). CDR1 is MNHNS, CDR2 SASEGT, per germline. CDR3 length: 14 residues.

The chain uses TRBV9 and TRBJ2-2; 10 bases map to TRBD2. CDR3 size: 16 residues. Germline lookup yields CDR1 SGDLS and CDR2 YYNGEE. Trimming cost V 4 bases and J 3 bases; bases outside gene matches: 6. CDR3 in DNA: TGTGCCAGCAGCATCACTAGCGGGGCGGACACCGGGGAGCTGTTTTTT. It yields the protein CASSITSGADTGELFF.

The chain uses TRBV2 and TRBJ1-4, with D hard to call. V gave up 10 bases and J gave up 8 bases, with 14 bases separating them. This CDR3 has 12 amino acids. Germline CDR1 is SNHLY and CDR2 is FYNNEI. The DNA of the CDR3 is TGTGCCACCCTTGGGTCATCCGAAAAACTGTTTTTT. Amino acids: CATLGSSEKLFF.

The V and J genes are TRBV6-5 and TRBJ1-2, with D uncertain. Per the germline V gene, CDR1 is MNHEY and CDR2 is SVGAGI. The CDR3 is made up of 14 amino acids. Between the trimmed V and J ends, which lost 4 bases and 3 bases, there was a span of 12 bases. The CDR3 sequence: CASSLDRRYYGYTF. The CDR3 DNA reads as TGTGCCAGCAGTTTGGACCGACGATACTATGGCTACACCTTC.

V usage is TRBV11-2 and J usage is TRBJ1-2, with D possibly TRBD1 on 6 matching bases. The CDR3 has 15 residues. The germline V gene has CDR1 SGHAT and CDR2 FQNNGV. Trimming left V 0 bases short and J 0 bases short, with 8 bases between. For the CDR3, the DNA is TGTGCCAGCAGCTTAGAGGCAGGGGCTAACTATGGCTACACCTTC. Translation: CASSLEAGANYGYTF.

This clone was observed a few times. The sample contains more than one DNA sequence encoding this CDR3. This rearrangement joins TRBV2 to TRBJ2-7; 13 bases fit TRBD2. This CDR3 has 14 amino acids. Per germline, CDR1 SNHLY and CDR2 FYNNEI. With V trimmed by 3 bases and J by 4 bases, 0 bases remained unmatched. CDR3 sequence (DNA): TGTGCCAGCAGTGAGACTAGCGGGAGGTACGAGCAGTACTTC. Translated, it gives CASSETSGRYEQYF.

CDR3 loop: CASSPQVSSYNSPLHF. Written as DNA, the CDR3 is TGTGCCAGCTCACCACAAGTGAGCTCCTATAATTCACCCCTCCACTTT. This chain joins TRBV18 and TRBJ1-6; D unresolved. This CDR3 has 16 residues. The V end lost 1 base, the J end lost 0 bases, and 7 bases lay between the germline ends. Germline CDR1 reads KGHSH; CDR2 reads LQKENI.

The chain combines TRBV6-1 with TRBJ2-5; D gene ambiguous. Germline V gene sequence: CDR1 MNHNS, CDR2 SASEGT. V was trimmed by 7 bases and J by 3 bases, leaving 12 bases between them. The CDR3 loop spans 13 amino acids. CDR3 loop: CASTRMVEETQYF. In DNA, the CDR3 is TGTGCCAGCACCCGAATGGTAGAAGAGACCCAGTACTTC.

The chain combines TRBV18 with TRBJ1-1, with 11 bases that match TRBD1. The CDR3 is made up of 17 amino acids. The V segment lost 2 bases and the J segment 0 bases; nucleotides outside the gene matches: 5. Germline V lookup: CDR1 KGHSH, CDR2 LQKENI. The CDR3 bases are TGTGCCAGCTCACCAGGACAGGGGGCCTATCTGAACACTGAAGCTTTCTTT. It yields the protein CASSPGQGAYLNTEAFF.